This T cell receptor (beta chain) was found in a study of identical twins. A universal primer site came from template switching; cDNA carried unique molecular identifiers. TCRdb reprocessed the 5' RACE reads via MiXCR and lists one record per CDR3 protein. The repertoire holds under 900,000 distinct CDR3 sequences, with roughly 18% as singletons. This clonotype was detected only a few times. The length of the CDR3 is 17 residues. Germline V lookup: CDR1 SGHDN, CDR2 FVKESK. V lost 4 bases to trimming and J lost 7 bases; unmatched junction nucleotides: 15. This sample also appeared in a second study, on T cells expressing NK-cell markers.

The sequenced sample was PBMCs. The clonotype comes from a woman aged 18 to 35 in good health. The chain is built from TRBV14 and TRBJ2-1; the match to TRBD2 covers 8 bases. CDR3: CASSPFLGAGVGNEQFF. For the CDR3, the DNA is TGTGCCAGCAGCCCATTTTTAGGAGCGGGAGTAGGGAATGAGCAGTTCTTC.